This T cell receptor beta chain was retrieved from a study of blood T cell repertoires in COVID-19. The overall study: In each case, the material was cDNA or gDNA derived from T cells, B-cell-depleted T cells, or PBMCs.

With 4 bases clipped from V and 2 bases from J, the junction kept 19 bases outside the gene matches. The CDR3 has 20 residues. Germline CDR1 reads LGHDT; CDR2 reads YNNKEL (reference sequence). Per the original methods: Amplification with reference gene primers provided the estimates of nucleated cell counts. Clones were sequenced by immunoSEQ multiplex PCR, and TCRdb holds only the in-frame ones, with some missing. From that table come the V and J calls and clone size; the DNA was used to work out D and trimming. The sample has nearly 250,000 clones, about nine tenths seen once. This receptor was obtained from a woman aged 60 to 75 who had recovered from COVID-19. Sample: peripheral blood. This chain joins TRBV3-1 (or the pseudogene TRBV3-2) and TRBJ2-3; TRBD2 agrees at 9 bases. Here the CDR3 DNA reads TGTGCCAGCAGCCGGGGACCCGGGACACTAGCGGGTGAACCCACAGATACGCAGTATTTT. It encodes CASSRGPGTLAGEPTDTQYF.